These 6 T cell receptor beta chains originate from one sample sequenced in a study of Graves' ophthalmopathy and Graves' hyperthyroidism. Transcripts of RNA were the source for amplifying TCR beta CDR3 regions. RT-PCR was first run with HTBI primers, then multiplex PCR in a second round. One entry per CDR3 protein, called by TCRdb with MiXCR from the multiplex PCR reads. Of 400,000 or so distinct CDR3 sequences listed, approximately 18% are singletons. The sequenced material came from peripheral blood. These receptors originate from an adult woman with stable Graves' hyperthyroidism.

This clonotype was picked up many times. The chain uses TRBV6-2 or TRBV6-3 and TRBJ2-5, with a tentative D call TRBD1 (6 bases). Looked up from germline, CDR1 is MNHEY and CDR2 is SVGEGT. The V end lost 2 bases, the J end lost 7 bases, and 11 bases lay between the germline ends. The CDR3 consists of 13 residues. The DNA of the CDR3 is TGTGCCAGCAGTTACCCTTCAGGGGCGACCCAGTACTTC. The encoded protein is CASSYPSGATQYF.

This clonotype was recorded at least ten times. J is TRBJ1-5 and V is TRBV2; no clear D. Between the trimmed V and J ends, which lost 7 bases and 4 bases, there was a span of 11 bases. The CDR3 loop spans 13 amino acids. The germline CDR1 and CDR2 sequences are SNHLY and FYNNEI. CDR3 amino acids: CASNEQENQPQHF. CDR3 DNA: TGTGCCAGCAATGAGCAGGAGAATCAGCCCCAGCATTTT.

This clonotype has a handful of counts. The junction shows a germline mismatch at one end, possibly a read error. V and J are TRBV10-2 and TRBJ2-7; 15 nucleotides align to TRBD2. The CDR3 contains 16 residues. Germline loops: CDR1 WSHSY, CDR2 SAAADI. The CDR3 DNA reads TGTGTCTGCAGTCGTCCGGGACTAGCGGGAGGAAGTGAGCAGTACTTC. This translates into CVCSRPGLAGGSEQYF.

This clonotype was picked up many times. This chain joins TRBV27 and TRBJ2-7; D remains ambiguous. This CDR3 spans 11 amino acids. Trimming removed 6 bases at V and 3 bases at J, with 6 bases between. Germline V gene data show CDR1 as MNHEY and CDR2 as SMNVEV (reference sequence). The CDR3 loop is CASRSNYEQYF. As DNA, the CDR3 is TGTGCCAGCAGATCCAACTACGAGCAGTACTTC.

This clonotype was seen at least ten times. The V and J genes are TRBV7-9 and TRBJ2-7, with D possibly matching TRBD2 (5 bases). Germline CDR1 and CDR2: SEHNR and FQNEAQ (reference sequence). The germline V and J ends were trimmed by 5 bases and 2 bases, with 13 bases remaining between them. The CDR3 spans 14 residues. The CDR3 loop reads CASSTPLVPYEQYF. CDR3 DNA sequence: TGTGCCAGCAGCACGCCACTAGTTCCCTACGAGCAGTACTTC.

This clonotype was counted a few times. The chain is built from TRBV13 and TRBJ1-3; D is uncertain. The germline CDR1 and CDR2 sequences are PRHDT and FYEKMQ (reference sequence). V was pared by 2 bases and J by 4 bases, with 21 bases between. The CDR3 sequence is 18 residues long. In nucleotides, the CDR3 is TGTGCCAGCAGCTTATCCGGATCGTTTTTCTCGGGAGGAAACACCATATATTTT. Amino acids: CASSLSGSFFSGGNTIYF.